The present TCR beta chain was sequenced within a study of blood T cells in healthy people across ages. Then a second PCR, running roughly 6 to 11 cycles, was carried out with a sample-barcoded 5' primer and a J-beta primer mix. From the 5' RACE reads, TCRdb called clonotypes with MiXCR, one entry per CDR3 protein. The table has over a million distinct CDR3 sequences, roughly two fifths seen once. Per the germline V gene, CDR1 is SGHAT and CDR2 is FQNNGV. The CDR3 length is 15 residues. The V end was cut by 5 bases, the J end by 7 bases, with 21 bases between. Healthy Caucasian individuals from Russia aged about 6 to 90 served as donors.

The rearrangement links TRBV11-2 to TRBJ2-7; D may correspond to TRBD1 or TRBD2 (5 bases each). This TCR was recovered from a woman aged 18-30 years in good health. The material sequenced was blood. CDR3 bases: TGTGCCAGCAGCACGGGACGGAACTCCTACAATGAGCAGTACTTC. This gives the protein CASSTGRNSYNEQYF.